This entry lists 2 T cell receptor beta chains sequenced from one sample in a study of shared clonotypes between healthy human individuals. Using immunoSEQ multiplex PCR, the repertoire was profiled, and TCRdb retains in-frame clones only, with some absent. Of approximately 1,500,000 clones in the sample, around 97% were seen once. Input material: naive CD4+ T cells sorted from blood. Subset denoted: CD45RA+ positively selected. The receptors were sampled from a young man in good health.

This clone was observed once. The chain has TRBV6-5 and TRBJ1-3; no clear D gene. The CDR3 has 13 residues. V lost 6 bases and J lost 0, with 6 bases in between. The germline V gene encodes CDR1 MNHEY and CDR2 SVGAGI. CDR3 sequence reads: CASSMTSGNTIYF. The CDR3, as DNA: TGTGCCAGCAGCATGACCTCTGGAAACACCATATATTTT.

J is TRBJ1-2 and V is TRBV4-3; unclear D gene. Per germline, CDR1 LGHNA and CDR2 YSLEER. The CDR3 contains 14 residues. The germline V and J ends were trimmed by 0 bases and 8 bases, with 13 bases remaining between them. The CDR3 spells CASSQEDRYGGYTF. CDR3 bases: TGCGCCAGCAGCCAAGAGGATCGGTACGGAGGCTACACCTTC.